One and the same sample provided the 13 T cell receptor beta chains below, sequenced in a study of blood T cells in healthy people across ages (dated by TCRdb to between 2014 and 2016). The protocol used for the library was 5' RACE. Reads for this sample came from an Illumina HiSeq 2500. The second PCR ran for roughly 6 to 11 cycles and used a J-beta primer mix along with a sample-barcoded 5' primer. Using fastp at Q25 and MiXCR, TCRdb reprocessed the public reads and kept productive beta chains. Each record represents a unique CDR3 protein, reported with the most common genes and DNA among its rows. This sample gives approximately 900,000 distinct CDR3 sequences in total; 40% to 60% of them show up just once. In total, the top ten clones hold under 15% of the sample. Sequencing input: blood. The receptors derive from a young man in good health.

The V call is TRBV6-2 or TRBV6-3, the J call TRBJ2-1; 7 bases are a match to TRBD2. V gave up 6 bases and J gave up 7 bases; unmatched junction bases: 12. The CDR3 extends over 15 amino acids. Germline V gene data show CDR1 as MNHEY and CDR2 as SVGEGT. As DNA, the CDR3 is TGTGCCAGCAGCCACGACCGACTAGCCGGGAATGAGCAGTTCTTC. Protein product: CASSHDRLAGNEQFF.

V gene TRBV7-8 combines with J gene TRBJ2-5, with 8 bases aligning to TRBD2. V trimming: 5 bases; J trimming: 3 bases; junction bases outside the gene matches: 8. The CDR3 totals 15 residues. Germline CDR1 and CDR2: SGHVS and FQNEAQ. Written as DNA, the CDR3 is TGTGCCAGCAGCCCCAGTCGGGGGGGCAAAGAGACCCAGTACTTC. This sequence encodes CASSPSRGGKETQYF.

This CDR3 is CASSLGVEKLFF. The CDR3 DNA reads TGTGCCAGCAGCCTGGGGGTGGAAAAACTGTTTTTT. The chain recombines TRBV7-8 with TRBJ1-4; perhaps TRBD1 as D (5 bases). Trimming pared 5 bases from V and 8 bases from J, leaving 9 bases between. The CDR3 contains 12 residues. Per germline, CDR1 SGHVS and CDR2 FQNEAQ. The full variable domain, rest sourced from reference TRBV7-8 and TRBJ1-4, is GAGVSQSPRYKVAKRGQDVALRCDPISGHVSLFWYQQALGQGPEFLTYFQNEAQLDKSGLPSDRFFAERPEGSVSTLKIQRTQQEDSAVYLCASSLGVEKLFFGSGTQLSVL.

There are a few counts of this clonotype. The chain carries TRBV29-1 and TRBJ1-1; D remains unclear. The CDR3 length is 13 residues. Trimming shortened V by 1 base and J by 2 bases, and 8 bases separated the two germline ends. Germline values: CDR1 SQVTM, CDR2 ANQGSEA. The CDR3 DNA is TGCAGCGTTGAAGCGACGGGCAACACTGAAGCTTTCTTT. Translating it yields CSVEATGNTEAFF.

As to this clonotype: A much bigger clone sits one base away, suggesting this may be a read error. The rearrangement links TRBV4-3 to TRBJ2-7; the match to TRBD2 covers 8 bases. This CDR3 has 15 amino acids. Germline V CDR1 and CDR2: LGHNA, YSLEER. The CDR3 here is CASSYTSGGPYERYF. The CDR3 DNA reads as TGCGCCAGCAGCTATACCAGCGGGGGACCCTACGAGCGGTACTTC.

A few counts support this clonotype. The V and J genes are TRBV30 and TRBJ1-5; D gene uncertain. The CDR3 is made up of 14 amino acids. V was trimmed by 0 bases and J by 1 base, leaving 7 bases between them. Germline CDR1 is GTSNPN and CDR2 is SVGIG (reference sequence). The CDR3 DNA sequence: TGTGCCTGGAGTGTTGGGTACAGCAATCAGCCCCAGCATTTT. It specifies CAWSVGYSNQPQHF.

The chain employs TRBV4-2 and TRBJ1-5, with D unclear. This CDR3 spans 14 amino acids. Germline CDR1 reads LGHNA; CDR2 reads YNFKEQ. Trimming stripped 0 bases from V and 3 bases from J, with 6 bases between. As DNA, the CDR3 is TGTGCCAGCAGCCAAGAATGGCCCAATCAGCCCCAGCATTTT. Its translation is CASSQEWPNQPQHF.

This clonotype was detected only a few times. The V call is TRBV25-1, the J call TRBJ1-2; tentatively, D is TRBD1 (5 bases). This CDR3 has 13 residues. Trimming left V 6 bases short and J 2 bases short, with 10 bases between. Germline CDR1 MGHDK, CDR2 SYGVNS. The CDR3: CASSVAGNYGYTF. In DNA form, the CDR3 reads TGTGCCAGCAGCGTCGCAGGGAACTATGGCTACACCTTC.

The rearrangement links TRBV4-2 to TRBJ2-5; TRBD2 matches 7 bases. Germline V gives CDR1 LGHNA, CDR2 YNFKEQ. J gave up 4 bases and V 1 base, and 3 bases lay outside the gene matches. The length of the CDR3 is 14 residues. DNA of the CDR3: TGTGCCAGCAGCCAAGTCGGGGAGGGAGAGACCCAGTACTTC. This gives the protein CASSQVGEGETQYF.

The CDR3 sequence is CSGFTGAYEQYF. The CDR3 bases are TGCAGCGGATTCACGGGGGCCTACGAGCAGTACTTC. This chain links TRBV29-1 with TRBJ2-7, with D possibly TRBD2 on 6 matching bases. The CDR3 loop spans 12 amino acids. CDR1 SQVTM and CDR2 ANQGSEA come from the germline V gene. The V end was cut by 7 bases, the J end by 2 bases, with 12 bases between.

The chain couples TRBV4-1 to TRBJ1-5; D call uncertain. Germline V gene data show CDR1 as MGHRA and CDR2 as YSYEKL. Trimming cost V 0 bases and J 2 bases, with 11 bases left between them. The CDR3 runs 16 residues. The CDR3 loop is CASSQEGSGGNQPQHF. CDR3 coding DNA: TGCGCCAGCAGCCAAGAAGGCAGTGGGGGCAATCAGCCCCAGCATTTT.

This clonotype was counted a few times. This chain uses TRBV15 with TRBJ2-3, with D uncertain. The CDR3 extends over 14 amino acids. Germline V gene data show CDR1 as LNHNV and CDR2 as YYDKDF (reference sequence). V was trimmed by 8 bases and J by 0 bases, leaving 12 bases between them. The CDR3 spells CATWVGDSTDTQYF. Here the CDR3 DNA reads TGTGCCACCTGGGTGGGTGATAGCACAGATACGCAGTATTTT. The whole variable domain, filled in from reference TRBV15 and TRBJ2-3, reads DAMVIQNPRYQVTQFGKPVTLSCSQTLNHNVMYWYQQKSSQAPKLLFHYYDKDFNNEADTPDNFQSRRPNTSFCFLDIRSPGLGDTAMYLCATWVGDSTDTQYFGPGTRLTVL.

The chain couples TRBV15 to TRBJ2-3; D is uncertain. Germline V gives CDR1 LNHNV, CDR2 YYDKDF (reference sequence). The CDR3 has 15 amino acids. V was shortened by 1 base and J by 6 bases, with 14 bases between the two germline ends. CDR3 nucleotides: TGTGCCACCAGCAGAGGGACCAGGTTAACGGATACGCAGTATTTT. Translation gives CATSRGTRLTDTQYF.